What follows is one TCR beta chain and its context. Its antigen is still unknown. Sequencing was performed with immunoSEQ multiplex PCR; in TCRdb, only in-frame clones are kept and a portion is missing. The sample consists of fewer than 45,000 clones, roughly 82% of them appearing once. These data belong to a study of radiation and T cells in renal cell carcinoma. General study findings and limits: In blood, top tumor clones expanded by 2 weeks, shrinking by 4.

Time point here: blood 4 weeks post-SBRT, at nephrectomy. Documented treatment: 15 Gy SBRT to primary tumor, nephrectomy 4 weeks later. Clear cell pathology was present in this patient's renal cell carcinoma. The specimen was blood, collected from a patient whose treatment included radiotherapy and nephrectomy. The source is a woman in her sixties or seventies with renal cell carcinoma.

The CDR3 loop reads CASSPDRGGYGYTF. The DNA of the CDR3 is TGTGCCAGCAGCCCAGACAGGGGAGGATATGGCTACACCTTC. The chain recombines TRBV7-2 with TRBJ1-2, with 8 nucleotides matching TRBD1. CDR1 SGHTA and CDR2 FQGNSA come from the germline V gene. The CDR3 has 14 residues. With V trimmed by 5 bases and J by 5 bases, 7 bases remained unmatched.